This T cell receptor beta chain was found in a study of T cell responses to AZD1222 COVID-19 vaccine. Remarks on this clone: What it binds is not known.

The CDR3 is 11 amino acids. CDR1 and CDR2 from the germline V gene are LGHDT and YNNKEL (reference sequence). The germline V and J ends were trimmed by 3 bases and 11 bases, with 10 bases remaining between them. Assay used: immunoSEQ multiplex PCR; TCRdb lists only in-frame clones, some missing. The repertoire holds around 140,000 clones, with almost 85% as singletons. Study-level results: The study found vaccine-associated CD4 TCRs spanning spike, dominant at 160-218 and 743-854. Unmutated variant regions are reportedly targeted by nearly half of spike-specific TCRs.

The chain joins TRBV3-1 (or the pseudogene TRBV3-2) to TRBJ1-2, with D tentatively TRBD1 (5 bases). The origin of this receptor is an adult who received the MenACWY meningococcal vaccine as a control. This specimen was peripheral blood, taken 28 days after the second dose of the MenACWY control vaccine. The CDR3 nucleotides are TGTGCCAGCAGCCAGTCCGGGGGGTACACCTTC. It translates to CASSQSGGYTF.